Each of the 17 T cell receptor beta chains below was sequenced from the same sample in a study of T cell repertoires in cytomegalovirus infection. TCRdb reprocessed the reads with MiXCR, giving one entry per CDR3 protein. The table lists some 920,000 distinct CDR3 sequences, around 31% of them singletons. Their antigen targets remain unknown. Sequenced here: cultured CD8+ T cells from PBMCs, sampled from culture after CMV antigen stimulation. Receptors were obtained from a human donor in good health (CMV status not recorded). Some clones in this sample may be carry-over from other donors' samples.

The table lists this clonotype with a few counts. This CDR3 is CASSVGGRDTQYF. The CDR3 nucleotides read TGTGCCAGCAGCGTGGGCGGTAGAGATACGCAGTATTTT. The rearrangement joins TRBV5-6 to TRBJ2-3; no reliable D call. Per the germline V gene, CDR1 is SGHDT and CDR2 is YYEEEE. The CDR3 extends over 13 amino acids. The V gene lost 4 bases and the J gene lost 5 bases, with 11 bases spanning the gap.

The CDR3 loop is CASTGESDATNEKLFF. CDR3 DNA sequence: TGTGCCAGCACCGGGGAATCGGACGCAACTAATGAAAAACTGTTTTTT. The rearrangement links TRBV6-2 or TRBV6-3 to TRBJ1-4; D is ambiguous. The CDR3 is 16 amino acids. The V end lost 7 bases, the J end lost 0 bases, and 15 bases lay between the germline ends. CDR1 MNHEY and CDR2 SVGEGT come from the germline V gene.

The chain uses TRBV12-3 or TRBV12-4 and TRBJ2-5; TRBD2 aligns across 10 bases. V gave up 4 bases and J gave up 2 bases; unmatched junction bases: 10. The CDR3 length is 17 residues. The DNA for the CDR3 is TGTGCCAGCAGTTCACTGGTAGCGGGGGGCGTTCAAGAGACCCAGTACTTC. This translates into CASSSLVAGGVQETQYF.

This clonotype came up a few times. The chain joins TRBV6-2 or TRBV6-3 to TRBJ1-1, with unresolved D. The germline V gene has CDR1 MNHEY and CDR2 SVGEGT. This CDR3 contains 13 residues. Trimming took off 0 bases at V and 8 bases at J, with 10 bases between the two ends. CDR3 sequence (DNA): TGTGCCAGCAGTTACTCGATAGCTCAGGAAGCTTTCTTT. This translates into CASSYSIAQEAFF.

This chain uses TRBV3-1 with TRBJ1-6; D unclear. The V end was cut by 1 base, the J end by 0 bases, with 10 bases between. The CDR3 sequence is 17 residues long. The germline gives CDR1 LGHDT, CDR2 YNNKEL (reference sequence). Written as DNA, the CDR3 is TGTGCCAGCAGCCAAGTGGCAGCGAGCTCCTATAATTCACCCCTCCACTTT. It encodes CASSQVAASSYNSPLHF.

The rearrangement joins TRBV10-3 to TRBJ2-5, with unresolved D. CDR1 and CDR2 (germline): ENHRY, SYGVKD. Trimming shortened V by 5 bases and J by 1 base, and 8 bases separated the two germline ends. The CDR3 has 13 residues. CDR3 nucleotides: TGTGCCATCAGTCCCGCCGGCCAAGAGACCCAGTACTTC. Its translation is CAISPAGQETQYF.

This clonotype was seen ten or more times. The rearrangement uses TRBV7-6 and TRBJ2-7, with TRBD1 identical over 7 bases. The germline V gene encodes CDR1 SGHVS and CDR2 FNYEAQ. Trimming took 4 bases from V and 4 from J; bases not matched to a gene: 7. This CDR3 has 14 amino acids. The CDR3 sequence: CASSSEQGSYEQYF. CDR3 in DNA: TGTGCCAGCAGCTCAGAACAGGGGAGTTACGAGCAGTACTTC.

This clonotype was counted between two and nine times. This sequence joins TRBV12-3 or TRBV12-4 and TRBJ1-5; D gene unclear. V was pared by 6 bases and J by 0 bases, with 12 bases between. The CDR3 is made up of 15 amino acids. Written as DNA, the CDR3 is TGTGCCAGCAGCCCAGATCCTTATAGCAATCAGCCCCAGCATTTT. This sequence encodes CASSPDPYSNQPQHF.

The chain carries TRBV24-1 and TRBJ2-3; D is possibly TRBD2 (6 bases). The V end lost 8 bases, the J end lost 2 bases, and 16 bases lay between the germline ends. This CDR3 has 15 residues. CDR1 and CDR2 (germline): KGHDR, SFDVKD. The CDR3 reads CATMHRDWNTDTQYF. The CDR3 DNA sequence: TGTGCCACCATGCACCGGGACTGGAACACAGATACGCAGTATTTT.

The sample holds a few counts of this clonotype. The chain uses TRBV7-2 and TRBJ2-5; 11 nucleotides line up with TRBD2. J lost 4 bases, V lost 4 bases, and 5 bases had no gene match. Germline assignment: CDR1 SGHTA and CDR2 FQGNSA. The CDR3 covers 15 residues. This CDR3 is CASSSSGLAAETQYF. The CDR3 bases are TGTGCCAGCAGCTCATCGGGACTAGCGGCAGAGACCCAGTACTTC.

This chain links TRBV15 with TRBJ2-1, with D hard to call. Germline V lookup: CDR1 LNHNV, CDR2 YYDKDF (reference sequence). This CDR3 has 17 residues. V was trimmed by 4 bases and J by 8 bases, leaving 24 bases between them. The CDR3 sequence is CATSKDIESKLIHEQFF. CDR3 coding DNA: TGTGCCACCAGCAAAGATATCGAGTCGAAATTGATCCATGAGCAGTTCTTC.

The chain employs TRBV12-3 or TRBV12-4 and TRBJ2-7; the D gene is possibly TRBD2 (7 bases). The CDR3 has 14 residues. The V end lost 6 bases, the J end lost 2 bases, and 14 bases lay between the germline ends. The CDR3 DNA reads as TGTGCCAGCAGCCCGGCGGGGGCGGCCTACGAGCAGTACGTC. This sequence encodes CASSPAGAAYEQYV.

The sample holds a few counts of this clonotype. The chain recombines TRBV7-6 with TRBJ1-4; D possibly corresponds to TRBD1 (6 bases). The CDR3 is 16 residues long. The germline V gene has CDR1 SGHVS and CDR2 FNYEAQ. V was cut by 7 bases and J by 0 bases, with 15 bases left in between. CDR3 region: CASTRYRASTNEKLFF. CDR3 coding DNA: TGTGCCAGCACCCGTTACAGGGCTTCAACTAATGAAAAACTGTTTTTT.

In its sample, this clonotype was seen a few times. The chain joins TRBV4-1 to TRBJ2-7, with 7 bases aligning to TRBD2. V lost 5 bases and J lost 5; bases outside the gene matches: 9. The V gene's germline CDR1 is MGHRA and CDR2 YSYEKL. CDR3 length: 14 residues. CDR3 DNA: TGCGCCAGCAGCAGAACTAGCGTGGTGAACGAGCAGTACTTC. It encodes CASSRTSVVNEQYF.

The sample holds a few counts of this clonotype. This chain connects TRBV24-1 to TRBJ1-1; D unresolved. CDR1 KGHDR and CDR2 SFDVKD come from the germline V gene. The V gene lost 8 bases and the J gene lost 1 base, with 13 bases spanning the gap. The CDR3 contains 14 residues. CDR3 nucleotides: TGTGCCACCATGGGGTCTGCGACGAACACTGAAGCTTTCTTT. Protein product: CATMGSATNTEAFF.

The table lists this clonotype with a few counts. This chain joins TRBV3-1 and TRBJ1-3; unclear D gene. The V and J ends lost 0 bases and 5 bases respectively, with 11 bases between them. Germline V gives CDR1 LGHDT, CDR2 YNNKEL (reference sequence). The CDR3 runs to 15 residues. The CDR3 spells CASSQDKQARNTIYF. CDR3 DNA sequence: TGTGCCAGCAGCCAAGATAAGCAGGCAAGAAACACCATATATTTT.

This clonotype was seen a handful of times. The chain uses TRBV27 and TRBJ2-1, with TRBD1 as a possible D gene (5 bases). The V gene lost 4 bases and the J gene lost 8 bases, with 12 bases spanning the gap. Looked up from germline, CDR1 is MNHEY and CDR2 is SMNVEV (reference sequence). This CDR3 comprises 13 residues. In DNA form, the CDR3 reads TGTGCCAGCAGTTCCGACAGCCTGGATGAGCAGTTCTTC. Translation gives CASSSDSLDEQFF.